The T cell receptor (beta chain) described here comes from a study of control samples from healthy donors and cancer patients. Assay used: immunoSEQ multiplex PCR; TCRdb lists only in-frame clones, some missing. The sample consists of fewer than 90,000 clones, more than 70% of them appearing once. V shed 3 bases and J shed 4 bases, with 12 bases lying between them. The length of the CDR3 is 14 residues. Germline assignment: CDR1 ENHRY and CDR2 SYGVKD. This clone appeared once. V and J are TRBV10-3 and TRBJ1-2; D remains unclear. The sequence derives from a man aged 45-65 years in good health. The sample consisted of blood. CDR3 residues: CAISDPGRFYGYTF. The CDR3 bases are TGTGCCATCAGTGATCCTGGACGGTTCTATGGCTACACCTTC.